The 21 T cell receptor beta chains below were found in one sample sequenced in a study of hypomethylating agent response in myelodysplastic syndrome. Sequencing was performed with immunoSEQ multiplex PCR; in TCRdb, only in-frame clones are kept and a portion is missing. The sample includes approximately 5,900 clones, 70% to 85% seen only once; the top ten take roughly 8.8%. Sample: bone marrow, taken before or after starting hypomethylating agent treatment for myelodysplastic syndrome (not recorded which). The receptor set was obtained from a human donor with myelodysplastic syndrome.

The chain joins TRBV5-1 to TRBJ2-3, with D possibly being TRBD1 or TRBD2 (6 bases each). V lost 3 bases and J 4 bases, leaving 12 bases between the germline ends. Germline values: CDR1 SGHRS, CDR2 YFSETQ. The CDR3 runs 14 residues. CDR3 loop: CASSSGRGADTQYF. CDR3 DNA: TGCGCCAGCAGCTCTGGAAGGGGGGCAGATACGCAGTATTTT.

The J gene is TRBJ1-1, the V gene TRBV19; D may be TRBD1 (5 bases). Germline CDR1 reads LNHDA; CDR2 reads SQIVND (reference sequence). The CDR3 spans 14 residues. V lost 0 bases, J lost 7 bases, and 12 bases lay in between. CDR3 loop: CASSIDGGKGEAFF. For the CDR3, the DNA is TGTGCCAGTAGTATAGATGGGGGAAAGGGTGAAGCTTTCTTT.

The chain joins TRBV5-1 to TRBJ1-1; possible D gene TRBD1, 5 bases. The CDR3 spans 17 residues. Trimming took off 4 bases at V and 1 base at J, with 20 bases between the two ends. Germline values: CDR1 SGHRS, CDR2 YFSETQ. The CDR3 sequence is CASSLSGTGTRNTEAFF. The DNA of the CDR3 is TGCGCCAGCAGCCTTTCTGGGACCGGGACGCGGAACACTGAAGCTTTCTTT.

This clone turned up a few times. This chain's CDR3 is CASSEVEGPYNSPLHF. The CDR3 region has the DNA TGCGCCAGCAGTGAGGTGGAGGGGCCTTATAATTCACCCCTCCACTTT. The V gene is TRBV10-1, the J gene TRBJ1-6, with D tentatively TRBD1 (5 bases). The ends were cut back, 2 bases at V and 4 bases at J, with 12 bases in the middle. Germline assignment: CDR1 WNHNN and CDR2 SYGVQD (reference sequence). The CDR3 loop spans 16 amino acids.

The V gene is TRBV6-1, the J gene TRBJ2-6, with TRBD1 identical over 9 bases. V dropped 8 bases and J dropped 0; count of bases not matched to a gene: 2. Germline values: CDR1 MNHNS, CDR2 SASEGT. There are 15 residues in the CDR3. CDR3 amino acids: CASGTGTSGANVLTF. CDR3 nucleotides: TGTGCCAGCGGGACAGGGACCTCTGGGGCCAACGTCCTGACTTTC.

This chain uses TRBV5-1 with TRBJ2-3, with D unresolved. The length of the CDR3 is 15 residues. V was cut by 2 bases and J by 2 bases, with 12 bases left in between. CDR1 is SGHRS, CDR2 YFSETQ, per germline. The CDR3 region is CASSLVRVHTDTQYF. In DNA, the CDR3 is TGCGCCAGCAGCTTAGTTAGGGTTCACACAGATACGCAGTATTTT.

The chain uses TRBV25-1 and TRBJ2-2; D remains ambiguous. Germline CDR1 reads MGHDK; CDR2 reads SYGVNS. This CDR3 has 13 amino acids. Trimming left V 6 bases short and J 4 bases short, with 9 bases between. The CDR3 loop reads CASRISGTGELFF. As DNA, the CDR3 is TGTGCCAGCAGAATCTCGGGCACCGGGGAGCTGTTTTTT. Full variable domain (outside the CDR3, taken from reference TRBV25-1 and TRBJ2-2): EADIYQTPRYLVIGTGKKITLECSQTMGHDKMYWYQQDPGMELHLIHYSYGVNSTEKGDLSSESTVSRIRTEHFPLTLESARPSHTSQYLCASRISGTGELFFGEGSRLTVL.

The CDR3 DNA reads as TGCAGCGTTGAAGGCGACAGGCGATCGAACACTGAAGCTTTCTTT. It is translated as CSVEGDRRSNTEAFF. V usage is TRBV29-1 and J usage is TRBJ1-1; D may be TRBD1 (6 bases). Germline CDR1 and CDR2: SQVTM and ANQGSEA. This CDR3 is 15 amino acids long. V was shortened by 1 base and J by 1 base, with 13 bases between the two germline ends.

The chain uses TRBV6-1 and TRBJ1-5; 9 nucleotides agree with TRBD1. Per germline, CDR1 MNHNS and CDR2 SASEGT. V shed 3 bases, J shed 6 bases, and the junction held 6 bases outside the gene matches. The CDR3 runs 15 residues. The CDR3 region is CASSETGQGSQPQHF. CDR3 nucleotides: TGTGCCAGCAGTGAGACTGGACAGGGGAGTCAGCCCCAGCATTTT.

The J gene is TRBJ1-4, the V gene TRBV4-2, with D tentatively TRBD1 (5 bases). Trimming left V 4 bases short and J 0 bases short, with 6 bases between. There are 14 residues in the CDR3. CDR1 and CDR2 (germline): LGHNA, YNFKEQ. The CDR3 region is CASSPGSTNEKLFF. CDR3 nucleotides: TGTGCCAGCAGCCCAGGGTCAACTAATGAAAAACTGTTTTTT.

The chain is built from TRBV4-1 and TRBJ1-4; TRBD1 is a possible D gene (5 bases). CDR1 and CDR2 from the germline V gene are MGHRA and YSYEKL. The CDR3 is 15 amino acids. Trimming shortened V by 1 base and J by 8 bases, and 14 bases separated the two germline ends. CDR3 sequence (DNA): TGCGCCAGCAGCCAAGGTCTCCAGGGAAGGGAAAAACTGTTTTTT. This gives the protein CASSQGLQGREKLFF.

This clone was recorded once. The chain carries TRBV11-3 and TRBJ1-1, with D possibly matching TRBD1 (5 bases). V was clipped by 3 bases and J by 8 bases, with 13 bases between them. Germline V gene sequence: CDR1 SGHNT, CDR2 YENEEA. There are 13 residues in the CDR3. CDR3 sequence: CASSFTPRDEAFF. CDR3 bases: TGTGCCAGCAGCTTTACCCCACGGGACGAAGCTTTCTTT.

The CDR3 here is CASSEDRLNTGELFF. CDR3 DNA sequence: TGTGCCAGCAGTGAGGACAGGCTTAACACCGGGGAGCTGTTTTTT. The chain joins TRBV2 to TRBJ2-2; 7 bases are shared with TRBD1. Germline V CDR1 and CDR2: SNHLY, FYNNEI. Unmatched junction bases numbered 3, after V lost 3 bases and J lost 2 bases. The CDR3 covers 15 residues.

The J gene is TRBJ2-7, the V gene TRBV7-3; possible D gene TRBD1, 6 bases. Looked up from germline, CDR1 is SGHTA and CDR2 is FQGTGA. The CDR3 sequence is 15 residues long. V lost 2 bases and J 3 bases, leaving 14 bases between the germline ends. Written as DNA, the CDR3 is TGTGCCAGCAGCTTAGATCGGTTCAGGGGCTACGAGCAGTACGTC. Its protein is CASSLDRFRGYEQYV.

This chain links TRBV5-1 with TRBJ1-1; 10 bases map to TRBD1. V dropped 6 bases and J dropped 5; count of bases not matched to a gene: 4. CDR3 length: 13 amino acids. The germline V gene encodes CDR1 SGHRS and CDR2 YFSETQ. The DNA of the CDR3 is TGCGCCAGCATGGGGACAGGGGCAACTGAAGCTTTCTTT. Translated: CASMGTGATEAFF.

The chain has TRBV5-6 and TRBJ2-5, with D unresolved. V was cut by 0 bases and J by 5 bases, with 2 bases left in between. Germline V gives CDR1 SGHDT, CDR2 YYEEEE. The CDR3 has 11 residues. The DNA of the CDR3 is TGTGCCAGCAGCTTGGAGGAGACCCAGTACTTC. Its translation is CASSLEETQYF.

CDR3 sequence (DNA): TGTGCCAGCAGCGTAGAACAGGGACTAGCGGGGGTTGGGAATGAGCAGTTCTTC. It codes for CASSVEQGLAGVGNEQFF. The gene calls are TRBV9 and TRBJ2-1; 14 nucleotides agree with TRBD2. CDR1 and CDR2 (germline): SGDLS, YYNGEE. The V and J ends lost 0 bases and 7 bases, in that order; junction bases with no gene match: 9. CDR3 length equals 18 residues.

V and J are TRBV7-3 and TRBJ2-1, with 10 bases identical to TRBD2. J lost 4 bases, V lost 4 bases, and 1 base had no gene match. The CDR3 is 14 residues long. Germline V gives CDR1 SGHTA, CDR2 FQGTGA. CDR3 amino acids: CASSSSGGYNEQFF. Written as DNA, the CDR3 is TGTGCCAGCAGCTCTAGCGGGGGTTACAATGAGCAGTTCTTC. Full variable domain (outside the CDR3, taken from reference TRBV7-3 and TRBJ2-1): GAGVSQTPSNKVTEKGKYVELRCDPISGHTALYWYRQSLGQGPEFLIYFQGTGAADDSGLPNDRFFAVRPEGSVSTLKIQRTERGDSAVYLCASSSSGGYNEQFFGPGTRLTVL.

The V and J genes are TRBV2 and TRBJ1-6, with D perhaps matching TRBD1 (5 bases). The CDR3 loop spans 16 amino acids. V gave up 6 bases and J gave up 0 bases, with 12 bases separating them. Germline CDR1 is SNHLY and CDR2 is FYNNEI. The CDR3 region is CASRFGGTSYNSPLHF. The CDR3 DNA follows: TGTGCCAGCAGGTTCGGGGGGACCTCCTATAATTCACCCCTCCACTTT.

V usage is TRBV29-1 and J usage is TRBJ2-7; D tentatively reads TRBD1 or TRBD2 (5 bases each). Germline CDR1 and CDR2: SQVTM and ANQGSEA. Trimming cost V 7 bases and J 3 bases, with 13 bases left between them. The length of the CDR3 is 12 residues. CDR3 in amino acids: CSASRDRYEQYF. Written as DNA, the CDR3 is TGCAGCGCCTCCAGGGACCGCTACGAGCAGTACTTC.

The J gene is TRBJ2-7, the V gene TRBV11-3, with D possibly matching TRBD2 (6 bases). Trimming took off 6 bases at V and 2 bases at J, with 23 bases between the two ends. The CDR3 is made up of 17 amino acids. The V gene's germline CDR1 is SGHNT and CDR2 YENEEA. The CDR3 protein is CASRRGLDTLATYEQYV. The CDR3 DNA reads TGTGCCAGCAGGAGGGGACTTGACACCCTCGCTACCTACGAGCAGTACGTC.